These 28 T cell receptor beta chains share one sample of origin, sequenced in a study of OX40 agonist ivuxolimab in advanced cancers. Measured with immunoSEQ multiplex PCR; TCRdb has only the in-frame clones, and not every one. This table has approximately 82,000 clones, approximately 85% appearing once. Material: CD4+ or CD8+ T cells sorted from blood, obtained in a trial of the OX40 agonist ivuxolimab. The receptors stem from an adult with an advanced solid tumor such as melanoma, head and neck, liver or kidney cancer.

The CDR3 sequence is CASSVFPSADEQFF. The DNA for the CDR3 is TGTGCCAGCAGCGTATTCCCCTCCGCGGATGAGCAGTTCTTC. The rearrangement uses TRBV9 and TRBJ2-1; D gene uncertain. The CDR3 extends over 14 amino acids. CDR1 is SGDLS, CDR2 YYNGEE, per germline. V shed 1 base and J shed 8 bases, with 13 bases lying between them. Complete variable domain (other parts from reference TRBV9 and TRBJ2-1): DSGVTQTPKHLITATGQRVTLRCSPRSGDLSVYWYQQSLDQGLQFLIQYYNGEERAKGNILERFSAQQFPDLHSELNLSSLELGDSALYFCASSVFPSADEQFFGPGTRLTVL.

V usage is TRBV5-5 and J usage is TRBJ1-5; unclear D gene. Germline V gene data show CDR1 as SGHKS and CDR2 as YYEKEE (reference sequence). The CDR3 loop spans 16 amino acids. Trimming removed 4 bases from V and 1 base from J, with 15 bases in between. CDR3 in amino acids: CASSGAGAGSNQPQHF. The CDR3 coding sequence is TGTGCCAGCAGCGGCGCGGGCGCAGGAAGCAATCAGCCCCAGCATTTT.

In this sample, this clone turned up a few times. The V call is TRBV19, the J call TRBJ1-1; 7 positions match TRBD1. The CDR3 has 13 residues. Germline V gene sequence: CDR1 LNHDA, CDR2 SQIVND (reference sequence). V lost 5 bases, J lost 4 bases, and 4 bases stayed unmatched. The DNA for the CDR3 is TGTGCCAGTAGTCGACAGGGATTCACTGAAGCTTTCTTT. It codes for CASSRQGFTEAFF.

The chain joins TRBV19 to TRBJ2-5, with D possibly TRBD2 on 6 matching bases. The ends were cut back, 2 bases at V and 5 bases at J, with 12 bases in the middle. CDR3 size: 14 residues. Germline CDR1 reads LNHDA; CDR2 reads SQIVND (reference sequence). The CDR3 loop is CASSINPAGETQYF. CDR3 DNA: TGTGCCAGTAGTATAAATCCGGCGGGGGAGACCCAGTACTTC.

CDR3 sequence (DNA): TGCGCCAGCAGTCTCGGACTAGCGGGGGGCACAGATACGCAGTATTTT. Protein: CASSLGLAGGTDTQYF. V and J are TRBV5-1 and TRBJ2-3; 13 positions match TRBD2. CDR3 length: 16 amino acids. Germline CDR1 is SGHRS and CDR2 is YFSETQ. V was clipped by 5 bases and J by 1 base; unmatched bases: 4.

This clone was seen more than once but under ten times. The chain is built from TRBV7-9 and TRBJ1-2, with 9 bases fitting TRBD1. V lost 4 bases, J lost 1 base, and 7 bases stayed unmatched. CDR3 length: 16 amino acids. CDR1 SEHNR and CDR2 FQNEAQ come from the germline V gene (reference sequence). The CDR3 spells CASSSQTGGRNYGYTF. In DNA, the CDR3 is TGTGCCAGCAGCTCACAGACAGGGGGTCGTAACTATGGCTACACCTTC.

The CDR3 region is CASSLNTGYGYTF. Here the CDR3 DNA reads TGTGCCAGCAGCTTAAACACGGGGTATGGCTACACCTTC. J is TRBJ1-2 and V is TRBV7-6; D is unresolved. Trimming took 2 bases from V and 5 from J, leaving 9 bases between them. Germline V gives CDR1 SGHVS, CDR2 FNYEAQ. The CDR3 contains 13 residues.

The V call is TRBV6-1, the J call TRBJ2-3, with a possible D match to TRBD1 (5 bases). The CDR3 runs to 14 residues. The V end lost 6 bases, the J end lost 2 bases, and 12 bases lay between the germline ends. Germline V gives CDR1 MNHNS, CDR2 SASEGT. CDR3 in amino acids: CASRGLGATDTQYF. In nucleotides, the CDR3 is TGTGCCAGCAGGGGGCTGGGCGCCACAGATACGCAGTATTTT.

This clone was detected only once. The CDR3 here is CASSHDSTQYF. For the CDR3, the DNA is TGTGCCAGCAGCCACGACAGCACGCAGTACTTC. The chain joins TRBV6-5 to TRBJ2-7; D perhaps matches TRBD1 (5 bases). This CDR3 region has 11 residues. The V end was cut by 6 bases, the J end by 9 bases, with 12 bases between. Germline loops: CDR1 MNHEY, CDR2 SVGAGI.

The chain recombines TRBV7-2 with TRBJ1-5; possible D gene TRBD1, 5 bases. The CDR3 totals 17 residues. Germline values: CDR1 SGHTA, CDR2 FQGNSA. V lost 3 bases, J lost 2 bases, and 17 bases lay in between. The CDR3 nucleotides read TGTGCCAGCAGCTTGGACTCAACACGGGGACGCAATCAGCCCCAGCATTTT. It specifies CASSLDSTRGRNQPQHF.

This clone was recorded a few times. The rearrangement uses TRBV6-1 and TRBJ1-1, with 12 bases identical to TRBD1. Trimming removed 7 bases from V and 7 bases from J; junction bases left unmatched: 10. The germline V gene has CDR1 MNHNS and CDR2 SASEGT. This CDR3 has 15 residues. The CDR3 loop is CASTKTGTGGFEAFF. In nucleotides, the CDR3 is TGTGCCAGCACGAAAACCGGGACAGGGGGCTTTGAAGCTTTCTTT.

J is TRBJ2-1 and V is TRBV14; 10 nucleotides align to TRBD2. J gave up 9 bases and V 1 base, and 9 bases lay outside the gene matches. There are 16 residues in the CDR3. Germline V CDR1 and CDR2: SGHDN, FVKESK. Written as DNA, the CDR3 is TGTGCCAGCAGCCAAGTCCCAGCGGGGGGGAAAGGTGAGCAGTTCTTC. This translates into CASSQVPAGGKGEQFF.

This sequence joins TRBV27 and TRBJ2-3; D is undetermined. This CDR3 is built from 13 residues. Trimming removed 6 bases from V and 0 bases from J, with 7 bases in between. Germline CDR1 reads MNHEY; CDR2 reads SMNVEV (reference sequence). CDR3 DNA: TGTGCCAGCAGAGATAGGAGCACAGATACGCAGTATTTT. It is translated as CASRDRSTDTQYF.

V gene TRBV7-2 combines with J gene TRBJ2-3; D ambiguous. Germline V gene data show CDR1 as SGHTA and CDR2 as FQGNSA. The ends were cut back, 5 bases at V and 6 bases at J, with 9 bases in the middle. This CDR3 comprises 12 residues. The CDR3 region has the DNA TGTGCCAGCAGCCCCCTTTCTGATACGCAGTATTTT. Its protein is CASSPLSDTQYF. Filled out from reference TRBV7-2 and TRBJ2-3, the complete variable domain reads GAGVSQSPSNKVTEKGKDVELRCDPISGHTALYWYRQSLGQGLEFLIYFQGNSAPDKSGLPSDRFSAERTGGSVSTLTIQRTQQEDSAVYLCASSPLSDTQYFGPGTRLTVL.

This chain joins TRBV30 and TRBJ2-2; D not certain. Trimming pared 5 bases from V and 5 bases from J, leaving 12 bases between. CDR1 GTSNPN and CDR2 SVGIG come from the germline V gene (reference sequence). CDR3 length: 13 residues. For the CDR3, the DNA is TGTGCCTGGGACAATGTGGGAACCGGGGAGCTGTTTTTT. This sequence encodes CAWDNVGTGELFF.

The table lists this clone with a count of one. The chain has TRBV5-6 and TRBJ2-5; D possibly corresponds to TRBD1 (5 bases). CDR1 SGHDT and CDR2 YYEEEE come from the germline V gene. Trimming cost V 0 bases and J 4 bases, with 7 bases left between them. The CDR3 is 13 amino acids. The CDR3 DNA reads as TGTGCCAGCAGCTTGGCAGGGCTAGAGACCCAGTACTTC. It encodes CASSLAGLETQYF.

This chain joins TRBV11-2 and TRBJ2-1; a weak D match, TRBD2 (5 bases). This CDR3 has 14 amino acids. With 1 base removed from V and 7 bases from J, the gap between germline ends came to 11 bases. Germline values: CDR1 SGHAT, CDR2 FQNNGV. CDR3 DNA sequence: TGTGCCAGCAGCTTAGTGAGGGCTGGGAATGAGCAGTTCTTC. Translation: CASSLVRAGNEQFF.

This chain links TRBV5-1 with TRBJ2-4, with D possibly called TRBD1 or TRBD2 (5 bases each). This CDR3 is built from 14 residues. Germline CDR1 reads SGHRS; CDR2 reads YFSETQ. The V and J ends lost 4 bases and 6 bases respectively, with 14 bases between them. The CDR3 here is CASSRDRGGNIQYF. The CDR3 coding sequence is TGCGCCAGCAGCCGGGACCGCGGAGGAAACATTCAGTACTTC.

This chain joins TRBV28 and TRBJ2-3; no clear D gene. Trimming left V 2 bases short and J 5 bases short, with 2 bases between. Per germline, CDR1 MDHEN and CDR2 SYDVKM. This CDR3 spans 11 amino acids. CDR3 region: CASSLKDTQYF. The CDR3 nucleotides are TGTGCCAGCAGTTTAAAAGATACGCAGTATTTT.

This rearrangement joins TRBV6-5 to TRBJ1-1; D gene uncertain. CDR3 length: 15 amino acids. Germline V CDR1 and CDR2: MNHEY, SVGAGI. The ends were cut back, 1 base at V and 7 bases at J, with 16 bases in the middle. CDR3 nucleotides: TGTGCCAGCAGTTACTACCCTCCCTCGTCCTATGAAGCTTTCTTT. It yields the protein CASSYYPPSSYEAFF.

The J gene is TRBJ1-1, the V gene TRBV30, with D perhaps matching TRBD1 (5 bases). V gave up 1 base and J gave up 5 bases, with 8 bases separating them. Germline CDR1 is GTSNPN and CDR2 is SVGIG (reference sequence). The CDR3 consists of 12 residues. CDR3 DNA sequence: TGTGCCTGGAGTGCTGGGGCAACTGAAGCTTTCTTT. Translated, it gives CAWSAGATEAFF.

This clone was observed a few times. This chain connects TRBV29-1 to TRBJ2-3; D perhaps matches TRBD2 (6 bases). CDR1 SQVTM and CDR2 ANQGSEA come from the germline V gene. V was clipped by 2 bases and J by 5 bases, with 17 bases between them. The CDR3 totals 15 residues. The CDR3 protein is CSVESPGGVGDTQYF. Here the CDR3 DNA reads TGCAGCGTTGAATCTCCGGGCGGGGTTGGAGATACGCAGTATTTT.

This clone occurred once. The chain joins TRBV27 to TRBJ2-2, with 10 bases fitting TRBD2. Germline V gene sequence: CDR1 MNHEY, CDR2 SMNVEV (reference sequence). With 6 bases clipped from V and 5 bases from J, the junction kept 6 bases outside the gene matches. This CDR3 contains 15 residues. The CDR3 sequence is CASRRAGGRTGELFF. In DNA form, the CDR3 reads TGTGCCAGCAGGCGAGCGGGGGGGCGTACCGGGGAGCTGTTTTTT.

V and J are TRBV5-1 and TRBJ2-1; no reliable D call. With 3 bases removed from V and 4 bases from J, the gap between germline ends came to 11 bases. The germline CDR1 and CDR2 sequences are SGHRS and YFSETQ. This CDR3 comprises 14 residues. As DNA, the CDR3 is TGCGCCAGCAGCTCCCCGGTAGGATACAATGAGCAGTTCTTC. This translates into CASSSPVGYNEQFF.

This chain uses TRBV7-2 with TRBJ1-5; 9 bases align to TRBD1. The CDR3 is 13 residues long. CDR1 and CDR2 from the germline V gene are SGHTA and FQGNSA. V trimming: 5 bases; J trimming: 7 bases; junction bases outside the gene matches: 3. The CDR3 DNA is TGTGCCAGCAGCCCGACAGGGGGGCAGCCCCAGCATTTT. It specifies CASSPTGGQPQHF.

This clone was recorded once. The chain employs TRBV7-8 and TRBJ1-4; D is ambiguous. V was shortened by 2 bases and J by 5 bases, with 6 bases between the two germline ends. This CDR3 contains 13 residues. The germline V gene encodes CDR1 SGHVS and CDR2 FQNEAQ. The CDR3 loop is CASSLSPNEKLFF. The CDR3 DNA reads as TGTGCCAGCAGCTTATCCCCGAATGAAAAACTGTTTTTT.

The chain combines TRBV7-9 with TRBJ1-2, with D perhaps TRBD1 (5 bases). This CDR3 is 16 amino acids long. V lost 4 bases, J lost 3 bases, and 18 bases lay in between. The germline CDR1 and CDR2 sequences are SEHNR and FQNEAQ (reference sequence). CDR3 residues: CASSSGNRRWDYGYTF. The DNA for the CDR3 is TGTGCCAGCAGCTCCGGGAACAGGAGGTGGGACTATGGCTACACCTTC.

This chain links TRBV9 with TRBJ2-5; possible D gene TRBD1, 6 bases. CDR3 length: 16 amino acids. The V end lost 4 bases, the J end lost 1 base, and 17 bases lay between the germline ends. CDR1 SGDLS and CDR2 YYNGEE come from the germline V gene. CDR3 DNA sequence: TGTGCCAGCAGCTTCGGTACAGGGCTAGGCCAAGAGACCCAGTACTTC. Protein product: CASSFGTGLGQETQYF.